The 3 T cell receptor beta chains presented below share a single source sample, sequenced in a study of graft-versus-host responses after intestinal transplantation (dated by TCRdb to the early 2020s). Libraries were prepared through the immunoSEQ multiplex PCR assay. TCRdb re-hosts the immuneACCESS table, in-frame sequences only. Its copies lack some clones; in the studies checked, an unresolved V gene accounts for under half of them, and the cause for the rest is not known. Present in this sample are 20,000 to 25,000 clones, 50% to 65% of which were seen just once. The top ten hold approximately 0.93% of the sample. The time point label here, explained by the study, means: cells obtained before transplantation from donor or recipient. Sequenced here: alloreactive CD4+ T cells from a mixed lymphocyte reaction culture, sampled before intestinal transplant. The sample's cell subset or site label is to be understood as: CFSE-low proliferating T cells sorted from roughly six-day pre-transplant mixed lymphocyte reaction (GvH or HvG direction). The receptors originated from a human patient who received an intestinal transplant.

This rearrangement joins TRBV5-1 to TRBJ2-5; 11 bases align to TRBD1. Losses at the gene ends were 2 bases for V and 4 bases for J; bases not matched to a gene: 7. The germline gives CDR1 SGHRS, CDR2 YFSETQ. The CDR3 runs 16 residues. The CDR3 reads CASSFIGTGGRETQYF. The CDR3 DNA sequence: TGCGCCAGCAGCTTTATCGGGACAGGGGGGCGAGAGACCCAGTACTTC.

The gene calls are TRBV7-9 and TRBJ2-3, with TRBD1 identical over 7 bases. Per germline, CDR1 SEHNR and CDR2 FQNEAQ (reference sequence). V dropped 4 bases and J dropped 1; count of bases not matched to a gene: 5. This CDR3 region has 15 residues. CDR3 region: CASSSGQFGTDTQYF. CDR3 coding DNA: TGTGCCAGCAGCTCGGGACAGTTTGGCACAGATACGCAGTATTTT.

The chain links TRBV27 to TRBJ2-1, with D possibly matching TRBD2 (6 bases). Germline CDR1 and CDR2: MNHEY and SMNVEV (reference sequence). The ends were cut back, 2 bases at V and 5 bases at J, with 16 bases in the middle. The CDR3 extends over 16 amino acids. The CDR3 sequence is CASSLQWRGRHNEQFF. The CDR3 nucleotides are TGTGCCAGCAGTTTACAATGGAGGGGAAGGCACAATGAGCAGTTCTTC.